Below, one T cell receptor (beta chain) is given with its context. The antigen is unknown. CD25-based Treg depletion was applied to purified naive CD4+ T cells. After constant-region reverse-primer amplification, full-length variable regions underwent semi-nested PCR with Nested Universal Primer A. TCRdb re-called the 5' RACE reads with MiXCR, one entry per CDR3 protein. Here the sample spans some 30,000 distinct CDR3 sequences, approximately 25% being singletons. Findings and caveats of the study: In terms of TCR gene usage, tumor memory CD4+ T cells clustered together with blood and lymph node memory CD4+ cells, as well as with lymph node naive CD4+ cells. Greatest tumor Treg TCR overlap was with tumor naive CD4+ cells.

The clonotype was recovered from a female donor with breast cancer. Sequencing input: naive CD4+ T cells sorted from a lymph node. Specified subset: naive CD4+ T cells, CD4+CD45RA+CD25-.

The CDR3 sequence: CASSFVGGGRSNQPQHF. The CDR3 nucleotides are TGTGCCAGCAGTTTTGTGGGAGGGGGAAGGAGCAATCAGCCCCAGCATTTT. The chain couples TRBV12-3 or TRBV12-4 to TRBJ1-5; maybe TRBD1 (6 bases). The CDR3 loop spans 17 amino acids. V shed 3 bases and J shed 1 base, with 16 bases lying between them.